This T cell receptor (beta chain) was recovered during a study of tumor-infiltrating lymphocytes in oesophageal squamous cell carcinoma. The CDR3 consists of 16 residues. Germline CDR1 is SGHTA and CDR2 is FQGNSA. V was trimmed by 1 base and J by 6 bases, leaving 16 bases between them. TCRdb analysed the PCR reads with MiXCR anew, one entry per CDR3 protein. The data show under 20,000 distinct CDR3 sequences, around two fifths seen once. The clonotype originates from a male donor with esophageal squamous cell carcinoma. Material: blood. This rearrangement joins TRBV7-2 to TRBJ2-4; D is perhaps TRBD2 (6 bases). This CDR3 is CASSLGGGVSGNIQYF. The CDR3 coding sequence is TGTGCCAGCAGCTTAGGTGGAGGGGTGTCCGGAAACATTCAGTACTTC.